Here is one T cell receptor (beta chain) with its context. The germline V gene encodes CDR1 SGHTA and CDR2 FQGTGA. The germline V and J ends were trimmed by 1 base and 6 bases, with 15 bases remaining between them. CDR3 length: 15 residues. The sample is drawn from a study of blood T cell repertoires in COVID-19. Study in general: T cells, B-cell-depleted T cells, or PBMCs supplied cDNA or gDNA.

Sequenced by immunoSEQ multiplex PCR; TCRdb stores in-frame clones only, minus some. The table includes 150,000 to 200,000 clones, approximately 85% detected once. The chain joins TRBV7-3 to TRBJ1-2; D is uncertain. Input material: peripheral blood. This receptor was taken from a man between 60 and 75 years old who had recovered from COVID-19. Here the CDR3 DNA reads TGTGCCAGCAGCTTAATCCTTGGAGGGCAAGATGGCTACACCTTC. Translating gives CASSLILGGQDGYTF.